Below, 17 T cell receptor beta chains from the same sample are listed, as sequenced in a study of T cell repertoires in aging, cancer and after chemotherapy. TRB rearrangements spanning V, D and J were amplified using mixed TRB-A/B primers. MiXCR, run by TCRdb on the multiplex PCR reads, gives a single entry per CDR3 protein. The data contain approximately 2,500 distinct CDR3 sequences, around 23% of them singletons. The template was genomic DNA from peripheral blood, not RNA. The sequenced sample was blood. These receptors came from a human donor with a solid tumor.

This clonotype qualifies as large. The CDR3 DNA sequence: TGTGCCAGCTCACCACTGGCAGGGGGCATCTCGAACACCGGGGAGCTGTTTTTT. Residues: CASSPLAGGISNTGELFF. V usage is TRBV18 and J usage is TRBJ2-2; 8 nucleotides line up with TRBD1. The CDR3 contains 18 residues. V shed 1 base and J 0 bases; nucleotides not matched to a gene: 7. The germline CDR1 and CDR2 sequences are KGHSH and LQKENI.

By sample share, this clonotype is medium-sized. The CDR3 nucleotides are TGTGCCAGCAGTTCGCAGGGACTAGCTAACTATGGCTACACCTTC. Translating it yields CASSSQGLANYGYTF. This chain connects TRBV12-3 or TRBV12-4 to TRBJ1-2; TRBD1 might be the D (5 bases). The V end was cut by 4 bases, the J end by 0 bases, with 12 bases between. CDR3 length: 15 residues.

This clonotype is medium-sized in the sample. The chain has TRBV27 and TRBJ2-3, with D hard to call. From germline, CDR1 is MNHEY and CDR2 SMNVEV (reference sequence). V was pared by 3 bases and J by 4 bases, with 8 bases between. There are 13 residues in the CDR3. This CDR3 reads CASSFTRADTQYF. The CDR3 DNA is TGTGCCAGCAGTTTTACCCGGGCAGATACGCAGTATTTT.

The rearrangement uses TRBV28 and TRBJ2-7; TRBD2 matches 7 bases. V shed 3 bases, J shed 9 bases, and the junction held 14 bases outside the gene matches. Per germline, CDR1 MDHEN and CDR2 SYDVKM. This CDR3 is built from 15 residues. CDR3 coding DNA: TGTGCCAGCAGTTTTCTTCGACTAGCAGGCGTCGGGCAGTACTTC. Protein: CASSFLRLAGVGQYF.

Here the CDR3 reads CASSLTRAANTGELFF. CDR3 in DNA: TGTGCCAGCAGCTTAACCAGGGCTGCGAACACCGGGGAGCTGTTTTTT. This chain links TRBV7-3 with TRBJ2-2; possibly TRBD1 for D (5 bases). The CDR3 has 16 amino acids. Looked up from germline, CDR1 is SGHTA and CDR2 is FQGTGA. The V gene lost 0 bases and the J gene lost 0 bases, with 8 bases spanning the gap.

By share, this clonotype ranks as medium-sized. The V call is TRBV6-2 or TRBV6-3, the J call TRBJ2-1; no definite D call. This CDR3 spans 12 amino acids. In germline, CDR1 is MNHEY, CDR2 SVGEGT. V dropped 0 bases and J dropped 8 bases, with 5 bases sitting between them. CDR3 sequence reads: CASSYSVYEQFF. The CDR3 DNA reads as TGTGCCAGCAGTTACTCTGTTTATGAGCAGTTCTTC.

To note about this clonotype: This may be a read error: a much more frequent sequence differs by one nucleotide. The chain has TRBV6-2 or TRBV6-3 and TRBJ1-1, with a possible D match to TRBD1 (6 bases). The CDR3 loop spans 12 amino acids. Germline CDR1 reads MNHEY; CDR2 reads SVGEGT. Written as DNA, the CDR3 is TGTGCCAGCAGTTACGGGGACACTGAAGCTCTCTTT. Protein: CASSYGDTEALF.

Comment on this clonotype: A much larger clone is a single base away; this may be a read error. This chain links TRBV19 with TRBJ1-1; D gene uncertain. Germline V gene sequence: CDR1 LNHDA, CDR2 SQIVND (reference sequence). The CDR3 is 13 amino acids. Deletions cut 5 bases from V and 3 bases from J, with 10 bases between. The CDR3 DNA follows: TGTGCCAGTAGTTGGCAGCGATACACTGAAGCTTTCTTT. Translating gives CASSWQRYTEAFF.

The rearrangement links TRBV10-1 to TRBJ2-2, with D possibly being TRBD1 (6 bases). Germline CDR1 WNHNN, CDR2 SYGVQD (reference sequence). V lost 3 bases, J lost 7 bases, and 9 bases lay in between. CDR3 length: 13 amino acids. CDR3 residues: CASSEQGSGELFF. Here the CDR3 DNA reads TGCGCCAGCAGTGAACAGGGAAGCGGGGAGCTGTTTTTT.

By share, this clonotype ranks as medium-sized. V usage is TRBV19 and J usage is TRBJ1-5; a possible D gene is TRBD1 (6 bases). This CDR3 spans 15 amino acids. Germline CDR1 is LNHDA and CDR2 is SQIVND (reference sequence). Trimming shortened V by 2 bases and J by 1 base, and 9 bases separated the two germline ends. In nucleotides, the CDR3 is TGTGCCAGTAGTATAAGGGGGGGAAGCAATCAGCCCCAGCATTTT. Protein: CASSIRGGSNQPQHF. Variable domain in full (rest from reference TRBV19 and TRBJ1-5): DGGITQSPKYLFRKEGQNVTLSCEQNLNHDAMYWYRQDPGQGLRLIYYSQIVNDFQKGDIAEGYSVSREKKESFPLTVTSAQKNPTAFYLCASSIRGGSNQPQHFGDGTRLSIL.

In its sample, this clonotype is medium-sized. The chain carries TRBV6-5 and TRBJ2-7, with a weak D call TRBD1 (6 bases). Looked up from germline, CDR1 is MNHEY and CDR2 is SVGAGI. Trimming stripped 3 bases from V and 4 bases from J, with 13 bases between. The CDR3 has 14 residues. The chain's CDR3 is CASSYAGVQYEQYF. CDR3 nucleotides: TGTGCCAGCAGTTATGCAGGGGTTCAGTACGAGCAGTACTTC.

This clonotype ranks as large. The chain is built from TRBV29-1 and TRBJ2-3; 13 bases align to TRBD2. Unmatched junction bases numbered 12, after V lost 7 bases and J lost 2 bases. The CDR3 runs to 17 residues. CDR1 and CDR2 (germline): SQVTM, ANQGSEA. The CDR3 reads CSAQPWTSGRVTDTQYF. The CDR3 DNA is TGCAGCGCTCAGCCCTGGACTAGCGGGAGAGTCACAGATACGCAGTATTTT.

Sample share makes this clonotype medium-sized. This rearrangement joins TRBV6-1 to TRBJ1-1, with D possibly TRBD1 on 6 matching bases. The germline V gene has CDR1 MNHNS and CDR2 SASEGT. The CDR3 totals 15 residues. Trimming cost V 5 bases and J 1 base, with 14 bases left between them. CDR3 sequence reads: CASSPWGHQNTEAFF. The CDR3 coding sequence is TGTGCCAGCAGTCCCTGGGGACACCAGAACACTGAAGCTTTCTTT.

This CDR3 reads CASSYAGVADTQYF. CDR3 coding DNA: TGTGCCAGCAGTTACGCGGGAGTGGCAGATACGCAGTATTTT. The rearrangement joins TRBV6-2 or TRBV6-3 to TRBJ2-3; 7 nucleotides match TRBD2. There are 14 residues in the CDR3. CDR1 MNHEY and CDR2 SVGEGT come from the germline V gene. Trimming cost V 2 bases and J 4 bases; bases outside gene matches: 3.

In this sample, this clonotype turned up once. The chain uses TRBV5-4 and TRBJ2-3; tentatively, D is TRBD1 or TRBD2 (7 bases each). V was trimmed by 2 bases and J by 4 bases, leaving 11 bases between them. CDR1 is SGHNT and CDR2 is YYREEE in the germline V gene (reference sequence). CDR3 length equals 14 residues. As DNA, the CDR3 is TGTGCCAGCAGCTTTGCAGGGGGGGCAGATACGCAGTATTTT. This codes for CASSFAGGADTQYF.

By share, this clonotype counts as medium-sized. The chain combines TRBV15 with TRBJ2-7; D remains unclear. Germline CDR1 reads LNHNV; CDR2 reads YYDKDF (reference sequence). V lost 1 base to trimming and J lost 4 bases, with 8 bases between them. The CDR3 length is 13 residues. The CDR3 here is CATSRGAVYEQYF. Here the CDR3 DNA reads TGTGCCACCAGCAGAGGGGCAGTTTACGAGCAGTACTTC.

The chain carries TRBV5-4 and TRBJ2-5; D is uncertain. The CDR3 is 14 residues long. Germline values: CDR1 SGHNT, CDR2 YYREEE (reference sequence). V lost 2 bases and J lost 5, with 13 bases in between. CDR3 sequence: CASSFWGKEETQYF. In DNA form, the CDR3 reads TGTGCCAGCAGCTTCTGGGGTAAGGAGGAGACCCAGTACTTC.